The T cell receptor (beta chain) described here comes from a study of cytomegalovirus exposure and HLA in healthy donors. On this clone: Its specificity is not known.

In the PCR, 60 Vbeta and 13 Jbeta primers were used. The protocol was immunoSEQ multiplex PCR, while the TCRdb copy is restricted to in-frame clones and leaves out a portion. This sample has around 99,000 clones, with approximately 80% found just once. Overall study findings and caveats: Overall, around 160 TCR beta chains were annotated as cytomegalovirus-associated. The authors assumed roughly uniform sequencing depth across donors for presence/absence analyses.

The receptor was derived from a man between 40 and 49 years old in good health and CMV-seronegative. Source material: PBMCs.

The CDR3 DNA follows: TGTGCCAGCAGCCCGGGACTAGCGGGTCCAGAGACCCAGTACTTC. Translating it yields CASSPGLAGPETQYF. The chain recombines TRBV9 with TRBJ2-5; 12 bases fit TRBD2. The CDR3 covers 15 residues. Per the germline V gene, CDR1 is SGDLS and CDR2 is YYNGEE. V shed 4 bases, J shed 4 bases, and the junction held 5 bases outside the gene matches. Using reference TRBV9 and TRBJ2-5 for the parts outside the CDR3, the full variable domain is DSGVTQTPKHLITATGQRVTLRCSPRSGDLSVYWYQQSLDQGLQFLIQYYNGEERAKGNILERFSAQQFPDLHSELNLSSLELGDSALYFCASSPGLAGPETQYFGPGTRLLVL.